These 19 T cell receptor beta chains came from one sample sequenced in a study of shared clonotypes between healthy human individuals. Naive CD8 cells lacked CD45RO and underwent positive selection for CCR7, leaving out terminally differentiated effector memory CD45RA+ cells. Profiling relied on immunoSEQ multiplex PCR, and the TCRdb table lists in-frame clones only, not all of them. The sample shows about 2 million clones, around 96% of them seen only once. Source material: naive CD8+ T cells sorted from blood. The receptors were gathered from a man younger than 30 in good health.

The chain couples TRBV5-4 to TRBJ1-2; maybe TRBD1 (6 bases). This CDR3 is built from 13 residues. The germline V and J ends were trimmed by 7 bases and 6 bases, with 16 bases remaining between them. Germline CDR1 SGHNT, CDR2 YYREEE (reference sequence). The DNA for the CDR3 is TGTGCCAGCGGGGACACCACTATTAATGGCTACACCTTC. It encodes CASGDTTINGYTF.

The rearrangement uses TRBV28 and TRBJ1-3; TRBD1 is a possible D gene (5 bases). Germline-derived CDR1 and CDR2 are MDHEN and SYDVKM. The CDR3 runs 14 residues. Trimming left V 3 bases short and J 3 bases short, with 9 bases between. CDR3 protein: CASSFTGLGNTIYF. The DNA for the CDR3 is TGTGCCAGCAGTTTTACAGGCCTTGGAAACACCATATATTTT.

This chain connects TRBV5-1 to TRBJ2-2; D remains ambiguous. CDR3 size: 18 residues. Germline V gene lookup returns CDR1 SGHRS and CDR2 YFSETQ. Trimming left V 2 bases short and J 4 bases short, with 21 bases between. CDR3 loop: CASSFDGYGSPGTGELFF. The CDR3, as DNA: TGCGCCAGCAGCTTCGACGGGTATGGGTCACCGGGCACCGGGGAGCTGTTTTTT.

This chain links TRBV30 with TRBJ2-7; 8 bases match TRBD1. Germline V gene sequence: CDR1 GTSNPN, CDR2 SVGIG (reference sequence). This CDR3 spans 15 amino acids. Germline trimming cut 2 bases from V and 0 bases from J; bases unmatched to any gene: 6. The CDR3 DNA reads as TGTGCCTGGAGTCCGGGACAGGCAAGCTCCTACGAGCAGTACTTC. Protein: CAWSPGQASSYEQYF.

The J gene is TRBJ1-5, the V gene TRBV5-6; 7 positions match TRBD1. The CDR3 covers 14 residues. Germline loops: CDR1 SGHDT, CDR2 YYEEEE. V shed 4 bases and J 8 bases; nucleotides not matched to a gene: 9. Here the CDR3 reads CASSPRPGGEPQHF. The CDR3 coding sequence is TGTGCCAGCAGCCCCCGGCCAGGGGGTGAGCCCCAGCATTTT.

The J gene is TRBJ2-7, the V gene TRBV13, with D possibly being TRBD1 or TRBD2 (5 bases each). This CDR3 is 14 amino acids long. Germline-derived CDR1 and CDR2 are PRHDT and FYEKMQ (reference sequence). With 5 bases removed from V and 0 bases from J, the gap between germline ends came to 11 bases. This CDR3 reads CASSPNGASYEQYF. CDR3 bases: TGTGCCAGCAGCCCTAACGGGGCCTCCTACGAGCAGTACTTC. Together with reference TRBV13 and TRBJ2-7, the CDR3 gives the full variable domain: AAGVIQSPRHLIKEKRETATLKCYPIPRHDTVYWYQQGPGQDPQFLISFYEKMQSDKGSIPDRFSAQQFSDYHSELNMSSLELGDSALYFCASSPNGASYEQYFGPGTRLTVT.

As for this clone: Different DNA sequences within this sample yield the same CDR3. The V gene is TRBV28, the J gene TRBJ2-7, with a weak D call TRBD2 (6 bases). Trimming removed 6 bases at V and 0 bases at J, with 12 bases between. The CDR3 has 14 amino acids. Germline CDR1 reads MDHEN; CDR2 reads SYDVKM. Here the CDR3 reads CASSPGTGSYEQYF. CDR3 coding DNA: TGTGCCAGCAGCCCCGGGACTGGCTCCTACGAGCAGTACTTC.

V gene TRBV30 combines with J gene TRBJ2-2, with TRBD1 matching over 7 bases. This CDR3 is built from 13 residues. The junction had 4 bases not matched to a gene; V was cut back by 5 bases and J by 4 bases. Germline V gene lookup returns CDR1 GTSNPN and CDR2 SVGIG (reference sequence). CDR3 in DNA: TGTGCCTGGCTGACAGGGCTCACCGGGGAGCTGTTTTTT. Its translation: CAWLTGLTGELFF.

The chain employs TRBV13 and TRBJ2-7, with TRBD2 identical over 10 bases. The V gene's germline CDR1 is PRHDT and CDR2 FYEKMQ (reference sequence). CDR3 length: 17 amino acids. With V trimmed by 6 bases and J by 3 bases, 14 bases remained unmatched. Here the CDR3 reads CASSSGLPGTSDYEQYF. For the CDR3, the DNA is TGTGCCAGCAGTTCAGGCTTACCCGGGACTAGCGACTACGAGCAGTACTTC.

Worth noting for this clone: The same CDR3 can be traced to other DNA sequences in this sample. The CDR3 DNA is TGTGCCAGCAGACTAGCGGGGGACCTCTACGAGCAGTACTTC. Residues: CASRLAGDLYEQYF. This sequence joins TRBV28 and TRBJ2-7; 11 nucleotides match TRBD2. The CDR3 is 14 residues long. CDR1 MDHEN and CDR2 SYDVKM come from the germline V gene. With V trimmed by 6 bases and J by 3 bases, 4 bases remained unmatched.

V is TRBV29-1 and J is TRBJ2-1, with unresolved D. The CDR3 covers 12 residues. Per germline, CDR1 SQVTM and CDR2 ANQGSEA. Trimming shortened V by 3 bases and J by 7 bases, and 10 bases separated the two germline ends. CDR3 amino acids: CSVDETGNEQFF. CDR3 DNA sequence: TGCAGCGTTGACGAGACCGGTAATGAGCAGTTCTTC.

V usage is TRBV28 and J usage is TRBJ1-2, with TRBD1 identical over 8 bases. The CDR3 is 14 amino acids. CDR1 is MDHEN and CDR2 is SYDVKM in the germline V gene. The V and J ends lost 5 bases and 3 bases, in that order; junction bases with no gene match: 5. The chain's CDR3 is CASSKRTGYYGYTF. Written as DNA, the CDR3 is TGTGCCAGCAGTAAACGGACAGGGTACTATGGCTACACCTTC.

V and J are TRBV30 and TRBJ1-3; no clear D gene. Germline assignment: CDR1 GTSNPN and CDR2 SVGIG (reference sequence). Trimming left V 4 bases short and J 0 bases short, with 7 bases between. This CDR3 is built from 13 residues. CDR3 DNA sequence: TGTGCCTGGACGCTGGACTCTGGAAACACCATATATTTT. Translated: CAWTLDSGNTIYF.

The V and J genes are TRBV6-1 and TRBJ2-2; 7 nucleotides match TRBD2. Trimming took 4 bases from V and 7 from J; bases not matched to a gene: 15. The CDR3 loop spans 17 amino acids. Germline V gene lookup returns CDR1 MNHNS and CDR2 SASEGT. The CDR3 sequence is CASSATRRGMGFGELFF. The CDR3 nucleotides are TGTGCCAGCAGTGCTACCCGGCGGGGGATGGGGTTCGGGGAGCTGTTTTTT.

This sequence joins TRBV2 and TRBJ2-7; TRBD1 is a possible D gene (6 bases). CDR3 length: 16 amino acids. CDR1 and CDR2 from the germline V gene are SNHLY and FYNNEI. V was trimmed by 8 bases and J by 3 bases, leaving 23 bases between them. The CDR3, as DNA: TGTGCCAGCGGGGACACAGCCCTCTCGGTTGGCTACGAGCAGTACTTC. Translation: CASGDTALSVGYEQYF.

V gene TRBV7-6 combines with J gene TRBJ2-7; TRBD2 matches at 9 bases. The CDR3 is 14 amino acids. V was clipped by 5 bases and J by 2 bases; unmatched bases: 4. The germline V gene encodes CDR1 SGHVS and CDR2 FNYEAQ. CDR3 residues: CASSPRTSAYEQYF. DNA for the CDR3: TGTGCCAGCAGCCCACGGACTAGCGCCTACGAGCAGTACTTC.

The chain has TRBV4-1 and TRBJ1-1; TRBD1 might be the D (5 bases). This CDR3 has 16 amino acids. The germline gives CDR1 MGHRA, CDR2 YSYEKL. Trimming stripped 1 base from V and 7 bases from J, with 19 bases between. CDR3 DNA sequence: TGCGCCAGCAGCCAAGGTATGGGGACCCCGGGGGGTGAAGCTTTCTTT. It yields the protein CASSQGMGTPGGEAFF.

On this clone itself: Within the sample, other DNA sequences also encode this same CDR3. The V call is TRBV6-5, the J call TRBJ2-1; D possibly corresponds to TRBD2 (6 bases). The length of the CDR3 is 16 residues. With 0 bases removed from V and 2 bases from J, the gap between germline ends came to 11 bases. The V gene's germline CDR1 is MNHEY and CDR2 SVGAGI. CDR3 protein: CASSYSTGEAYNEQFF. The CDR3 DNA reads as TGTGCCAGCAGTTACTCGACCGGGGAGGCCTACAATGAGCAGTTCTTC.

The chain links TRBV21-1 to TRBJ1-5. TRBV21-1 is tagged as a pseudogene. The CDR3 runs 11 residues. Here the CDR3 reads CASSKGGPQHF. The CDR3 bases are TGTGCCAGCAGCAAGGGGGGGCCCCAGCATTTT.